This T cell receptor beta chain was identified during a study of cytomegalovirus exposure and HLA in healthy donors. The validation cohort, a group of more than 95 subjects, included the donors and was separate from the roughly 600-subject first cohort. Study results and caveats: It was reportedly the case that the classifier diagnosed cytomegalovirus status with high specificity and sensitivity. Under in vitro conditions, three CMV-associated chains were confirmed as specific for CMV antigens. A list of about 160 TCR beta chains associated with cytomegalovirus was given.

About this clone itself: The antigen is not known.

The CDR3 consists of 13 residues. V lost 6 bases, J lost 8 bases, and 4 bases stayed unmatched. The V gene's germline CDR1 is MNHEY and CDR2 SMNVEV (reference sequence). Method: immunoSEQ multiplex PCR; TCRdb's copy keeps in-frame clones and lacks some. Of roughly 65,000 clones in the sample, about 94% were seen once. The sample was PBMCs. The chain is built from TRBV27 and TRBJ2-1; 10 positions match TRBD1. The source is a man between 18 and 29 years old in good health and CMV-seropositive. CDR3 sequence reads: CASRGQGKHEQFF. The CDR3 DNA reads TGTGCCAGCAGGGGACAGGGGAAGCATGAGCAGTTCTTC.